This T cell receptor beta chain was recorded in a study of cytomegalovirus exposure and HLA in healthy donors. The table came from immunoSEQ multiplex PCR; TCRdb's copy has only in-frame clones and leaves some out. The sample has some 220,000 clones, around nine tenths seen once; the top ten hold 1% to 1.2%. As to this clone: What it binds is not known.

This CDR3 contains 14 residues. The study, taken as a whole, reports: TCR sequences were mostly rare, though some public TCRs occurred in many donors. There were a few CMV-associated chains whose specificity for CMV antigens was confirmed in vitro. It was 150 to 200 TCR beta chains that were listed as cytomegalovirus-associated.

The sample taken for sequencing was PBMCs. The V call is TRBV21-1, the J call TRBJ1-2; the D call in the table, TRBD1, was not verified against the DNA. TRBV21-1 is listed as a pseudogene. This TCR was sampled from a woman younger than 30 in good health and CMV-seronegative. The CDR3 bases are TGTGCCAGCAGCGCCGCGTACAGGGTCCAAGGCTACACCTTC. Its protein is CASSAAYRVQGYTF.